This T cell receptor beta chain appears in the sequencing data of a study of blood T cell repertoires in COVID-19 (dated by TCRdb to the early 2020s). Study-wide context: Samples from collaborators originated in the United States, Italy and Spain and spanned both the acute and convalescent phases of COVID-19. The material from the prospective study consisted of cDNA or gDNA derived from T cells, B-cell-depleted T cells, or PBMCs. Deeply sampled blood TCRbeta repertoires from subjects exposed to, actively infected with, or recovered from COVID-19 were included in the dataset. A freely available public database, intended as a resource for researchers studying the immune response to SARS-CoV-2, is where the repertoires were released. Samples were obtained from the ongoing ImmuneRACE study (first 160 participants) and from 1,000 to 1,500 subjects provided by 6 global collaborators. A de-identified subject ID, COVID-19 status, age in years and sex were almost always included in the sample metadata. Where available, HLA class I and class II types were obtained from metadata supplied by the sample provider rather than from assay-based typing.

A word on this clone: Its recognized antigen is unknown. No much larger clonotype is one base removed from it; base qualities were not supplied.

The CDR3, from cysteine to phenylalanine, totals 13 residues. The kept DNA is CDR3 alone, 39 bases in frame from the first base. V lost 7 bases and J lost 2 bases; the stretch between them is 9 bases long. The germline V gene provides CDR1 MNHEY and CDR2 SVGAGI. Study-level results and caveats: The amount of clinical and demographic metadata varied by source and participant and was provided uncurated.

Collaborating institutions collected whole blood in K2EDTA tubes following their own protocols. For TCRbeta analysis, collaborators shipped samples as frozen whole blood, isolated PBMCs, or DNA extracted from either of those sample types. The immunoSEQ Assay, a bias-controlled multiplex PCR, was used to amplify TCRbeta CDR3 regions from genomic DNA. The original methods were these. The number of nucleated cells in each sample was estimated from the amplification of reference gene primers within the assay. Sequence reads were collapsed and filtered to measure the absolute abundance of every unique TCRbeta CDR3 rearrangement. Productive Simpson clonality was computed per sample as the square root of Simpson's diversity index over productive rearrangements. This is the immuneACCESS table as TCRdb keeps it, with only in-frame sequences that have V and J called. A part of the clones is gone; compared with another copy, unresolved V genes explain less than half, and the rest is unexplained. For V, J and clone size, that table is used; D and trimming come from the DNA. The sample has hundreds of thousands of clones on record, 80% to 90% of them singletons. The ten largest clonotypes hold roughly 1.4% of the sample.

The specimen sequenced was peripheral blood. The chain is assembled from TRBV6-5 and TRBJ1-5; a confident D gene designation cannot be given. The origin of this receptor is an elderly man with acute or convalescent COVID-19. The sequenced DNA: TGTGCCAGCATTAACAGTGGCAATCAGCCCCAGCATTTT. Its coded protein is CASINSGNQPQHF.